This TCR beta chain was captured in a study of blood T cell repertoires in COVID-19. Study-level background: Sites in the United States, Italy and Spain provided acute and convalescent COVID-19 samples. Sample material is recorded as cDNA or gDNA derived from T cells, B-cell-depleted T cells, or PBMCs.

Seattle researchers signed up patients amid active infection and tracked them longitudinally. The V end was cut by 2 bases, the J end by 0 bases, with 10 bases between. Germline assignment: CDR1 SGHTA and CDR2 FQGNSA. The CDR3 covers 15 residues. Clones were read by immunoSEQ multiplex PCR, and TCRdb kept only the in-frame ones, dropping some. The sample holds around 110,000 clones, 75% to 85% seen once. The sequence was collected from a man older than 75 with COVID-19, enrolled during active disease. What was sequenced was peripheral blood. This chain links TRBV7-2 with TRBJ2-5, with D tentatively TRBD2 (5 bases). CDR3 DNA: TGTGCCAGCAGCTTATTCGGACTGGACCAAGAGACCCAGTACTTC. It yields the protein CASSLFGLDQETQYF.